The 15 T cell receptor beta chains below were found in one sample sequenced in a study of blood T cell repertoires in COVID-19. Sequencing was performed with immunoSEQ multiplex PCR; in TCRdb, only in-frame clones are kept and a portion is missing. The sample contains 100,000 or so clones, over 80% of which appear only once. The sequencing sample was made of peripheral blood. These receptors were collected from a woman aged 50 to 60 in a cohort sampled during active COVID-19.

The chain links TRBV19 to TRBJ1-6, with D hard to call. Deletions cut 7 bases from V and 8 bases from J, with 18 bases between. Germline V gene sequence: CDR1 LNHDA, CDR2 SQIVND (reference sequence). The CDR3 is made up of 15 amino acids. CDR3 DNA: TGTGCCAGTACCCTCACAAGTATCGCGGATTCACCCCTCCACTTT. It specifies CASTLTSIADSPLHF. Variable domain in full (rest from reference TRBV19 and TRBJ1-6): DGGITQSPKYLFRKEGQNVTLSCEQNLNHDAMYWYRQDPGQGLRLIYYSQIVNDFQKGDIAEGYSVSREKKESFPLTVTSAQKNPTAFYLCASTLTSIADSPLHFGNGTRLTVT.

The chain recombines TRBV7-9 with TRBJ1-2; 9 nucleotides align to TRBD1. The CDR3 extends over 14 amino acids. The V gene end was trimmed by 3 bases and the J gene end by 8 bases; junction bases not matched to a gene: 7. The germline V gene encodes CDR1 SEHNR and CDR2 FQNEAQ (reference sequence). For the CDR3, the DNA is TGTGCCAGCAGCTTGGACAGGGGAGTAGAGGGCTACACCTTC. Translation gives CASSLDRGVEGYTF.

The CDR3 coding sequence is TGTGCCAGCAGCCAAGACGATTTGCGGAATGAGCAGTTCTTC. Translated, it gives CASSQDDLRNEQFF. The rearrangement joins TRBV3-1 (or the pseudogene TRBV3-2) to TRBJ2-1; D gene ambiguous. Germline V lookup: CDR1 LGHDT, CDR2 YNNKEL (reference sequence). The CDR3 loop spans 14 amino acids. The germline V and J ends were trimmed by 0 bases and 7 bases, with 10 bases remaining between them.

The chain recombines TRBV11-2 with TRBJ2-7; 7 bases align to TRBD2. Looked up from germline, CDR1 is SGHAT and CDR2 is FQNNGV. This CDR3 has 12 residues. Trimming cost V 4 bases and J 7 bases; bases outside gene matches: 4. CDR3 nucleotide sequence: TGTGCCAGCAGCTGGGAGGGGCGGGAGCAGTACTTC. As protein: CASSWEGREQYF.

This chain uses TRBV28 with TRBJ1-2, with a weak D call TRBD1 (5 bases). Germline lookup yields CDR1 MDHEN and CDR2 SYDVKM. The CDR3 contains 14 residues. Trimming removed 6 bases from V and 4 bases from J, with 15 bases in between. The CDR3 DNA reads TGTGCCAGCAGCCTCAGCTGGGGGGGCTATGGCTACACCTTC. Translated: CASSLSWGGYGYTF.

This clone was seen just once. The CDR3 nucleotides read TGCAGCGTTGAAGATCGGCCACAGCAAGAGACCCAGTACTTC. Its translation: CSVEDRPQQETQYF. The rearrangement uses TRBV29-1 and TRBJ2-5; D gene ambiguous. The CDR3 extends over 14 amino acids. V lost 0 bases and J lost 2, with 10 bases in between. The germline CDR1 and CDR2 sequences are SQVTM and ANQGSEA.

The chain carries TRBV18 and TRBJ2-3; a possible D gene is TRBD2 (5 bases). The germline gives CDR1 KGHSH, CDR2 LQKENI. V lost 6 bases, J lost 3 bases, and 19 bases lay in between. This CDR3 contains 16 residues. The CDR3 loop reads CASSTQPGSGTDTQYF. The CDR3 DNA follows: TGTGCCAGCTCGACACAACCGGGGTCCGGGACAGATACGCAGTATTTT.

The chain uses TRBV5-5 and TRBJ2-5; D is uncertain. With 1 base removed from V and 7 bases from J, the gap between germline ends came to 11 bases. Germline values: CDR1 SGHKS, CDR2 YYEKEE (reference sequence). The CDR3 extends over 13 amino acids. Written as DNA, the CDR3 is TGTGCCAGCAGCTTGACCGGTGAGGCGACCCAGTACTTC. Residues: CASSLTGEATQYF.

V and J are TRBV4-1 and TRBJ2-7; D may be TRBD2 (7 bases). V lost 4 bases and J 3 bases, leaving 19 bases between the germline ends. CDR1 is MGHRA, CDR2 YSYEKL, per germline. The CDR3 runs to 16 residues. The CDR3 nucleotides read TGCGCCAGCAGCCCCTCCGAGGGGGGGGCAAACTACGAGCAGTACTTC. It encodes CASSPSEGGANYEQYF.

This sequence joins TRBV19 and TRBJ1-2; 7 bases fit TRBD1. The germline V gene has CDR1 LNHDA and CDR2 SQIVND (reference sequence). V lost 9 bases, J lost 0 bases, and 16 bases stayed unmatched. CDR3 length equals 17 residues. The CDR3 region has the DNA TGTGCCAGCTCCAGATATTACAGGGGCGAAGCTAACTATGGCTACACCTTC. Translating it yields CASSRYYRGEANYGYTF.

The chain uses TRBV9 and TRBJ2-3; D unresolved. Trimming took 0 bases from V and 0 from J, leaving 8 bases between them. Germline V CDR1 and CDR2: SGDLS, YYNGEE. This CDR3 has 15 amino acids. CDR3 coding DNA: TGTGCCAGCAGCGTAGATATTAGAAGCACAGATACGCAGTATTTT. As protein: CASSVDIRSTDTQYF.

This sequence joins TRBV14 and TRBJ2-7, with D perhaps matching TRBD2 (5 bases). CDR1 is SGHDN, CDR2 FVKESK, per germline. CDR3 length: 15 residues. V lost 0 bases to trimming and J lost 4 bases, with 13 bases between them. The CDR3 here is CASSQDSKRWYEQYF. The CDR3 region has the DNA TGTGCCAGCAGCCAAGATAGCAAGCGGTGGTACGAGCAGTACTTC.

The V and J genes are TRBV19 and TRBJ1-3; no clear D gene. Trimming took 1 base from V and 4 from J, leaving 11 bases between them. The CDR3 contains 15 residues. Germline CDR1 reads LNHDA; CDR2 reads SQIVND (reference sequence). Here the CDR3 reads CASSIGLGRGNTIYF. CDR3 bases: TGTGCCAGTAGTATAGGTTTGGGCCGGGGAAACACCATATATTTT.

The chain uses TRBV2 and TRBJ2-7; 9 nucleotides match TRBD2. There are 13 residues in the CDR3. The V gene end was trimmed by 0 bases and the J gene end by 11 bases; junction bases not matched to a gene: 5. Looked up from germline, CDR1 is SNHLY and CDR2 is FYNNEI. The CDR3 DNA is TGTGCCAGCAGTGAAGCTAGCGGGAGCTTTAAGTACTTC. It is translated as CASSEASGSFKYF.

The chain links TRBV7-3 to TRBJ2-3, with TRBD2 matching over 13 bases. The V gene end was trimmed by 1 base and the J gene end by 2 bases; junction bases not matched to a gene: 12. The CDR3 is 20 amino acids. Germline loops: CDR1 SGHTA, CDR2 FQGTGA. The CDR3 reads CASSLKGRTSGSLVTDTQYF. In DNA, the CDR3 is TGTGCCAGCAGCTTAAAGGGCAGGACTAGCGGGAGTCTGGTCACAGATACGCAGTATTTT.